The rows below give T cell receptor beta chains drawn from one sample of a study of T-cell reconstitution after alpha-beta-depleted transplantation in children. TCRdb re-called the PCR reads with MiXCR, one entry per CDR3 protein. The sample has 250,000 to 300,000 distinct CDR3 sequences, about 7.3% seen once. Sequencing was performed on peripheral blood, taken 360 days after TCRalphabeta/CD19-depleted stem cell transplant. These receptors originate from a female patient aged 2-10 years who had a stem cell transplant for Fanconi anemia, so the T cells may come from the graft donor. CDR3s include the opening cysteine and the closing phenylalanine or tryptophan. A D gene is named only where the DNA matches it firmly. Clone size is shown for a subset of rows, as once, few, many or a class of expanded clone.

V gene	clone size	J gene	D gene	CDR3 DNA	CDR3 protein
TRBV5-1	.	TRBJ1-1	.	TGCGCCAGCAGCTTGGAATGGCGGGGATTTAACACTGAAGCTTTCTTT	CASSLEWRGFNTEAFF
TRBV28	few	TRBJ2-7	.	TGTGCCAGCAGGTGGAACCCGGGGGCGACCGAGCAGTACTTC	CASRWNPGATEQYF
TRBV3-1	few	TRBJ1-1	TRBD1	TGTGCCAGCAGCCCCAGGACAGGGCTGGGGGACACTGAAGCTTTCTTT	CASSPRTGLGDTEAFF
TRBV12-3/TRBV12-4	many	TRBJ1-1	.	TGTGCCAGCCCACCTCTAGGACAATTTAACACTGAAGCTTTCTTT	CASPPLGQFNTEAFF
TRBV13	.	TRBJ2-1	.	TGTGCCAGCAGCCCTTTCCGTGAGCAGTTCTTC	CASSPFREQFF
TRBV20-1	.	TRBJ1-1	.	TGCAGTGCTAGGTCCGGGGGGGCGAAGACCACTGAAGTTTTCTTT	CSARSGGAKTTEVFF
TRBV20-1	many	TRBJ2-2	.	TGCAGTGCTAGAGTTGTAGGGGCGGCCACCGGGGAGCTGTTTTTT	CSARVVGAATGELFF
TRBV10-3	few	TRBJ1-3	.	TGTGCCATCAGTGAGTCCGCGGGGAACGCTGGCTCTGGAAACACCATATATTTT	CAISESAGNAGSGNTIYF
TRBV10-1	.	TRBJ2-3	.	TGCGCCAGCAGTGAAGTTTCTAGCACAGATACGCAGTATTTT	CASSEVSSTDTQYF
TRBV3-1	.	TRBJ2-3	TRBD1	TGTGCCACCGGGACAGGGGCAGCGGATACGCAGTATTTT	CATGTGAADTQYF
TRBV4-2	.	TRBJ2-1	TRBD2	TGTGCCAGCACCCACGAGGCCGGGGGGGCCGATGAGCAGTTCTTC	CASTHEAGGADEQFF
TRBV28	many	TRBJ2-2	.	TGTGCCAGCAGTCCGGGACAAAGGCGGGAGCTGTTTTTT	CASSPGQRRELFF
TRBV5-6	few	TRBJ2-3	.	TGTGCCAGCAGCCGAGGGGGACGCCAAAGCACAGATACGCAGTATTTT	CASSRGGRQSTDTQYF
TRBV4-2	many	TRBJ2-1	TRBD2	TGTGCCAGCAGCCAAGACGCGACTAGCGGGAGCAGGAATGAGCAGTTCTTC	CASSQDATSGSRNEQFF
TRBV7-6	many	TRBJ2-1	TRBD2	TGTGCCAGCAGCTTAGTAGCGGGGGGCCACAATGAGCAGTTCTTC	CASSLVAGGHNEQFF
TRBV9	many	TRBJ2-3	TRBD2	TGTGCCAGCAGCGTCGGGACTAGCGGGGGCTCCGCACCGGATACGCAGTATTTT	CASSVGTSGGSAPDTQYF
TRBV20-1	many	TRBJ1-1	.	TGCAGTGCTAGAGATTCGAGGGGTTTGACTGAAGCTTTCTTT	CSARDSRGLTEAFF
TRBV10-3	many	TRBJ2-3	TRBD2	TGTGCCATCAGTGAGAGCATAGCGGGAGGGACCACAGATACGCAGTATTTT	CAISESIAGGTTDTQYF
TRBV9	many	TRBJ1-1	.	TGTGCCAGCAGCGGAGGCTGGGGTGAGGACACTGAAGCTTTCTTT	CASSGGWGEDTEAFF
TRBV5-1	many	TRBJ2-3	.	TGCGCCAGCAGCTTTGGCAAAGTAGATACGCAGTATTTT	CASSFGKVDTQYF
TRBV5-6	few	TRBJ2-7	TRBD1	TGTGCCAGCAGCTTAACAGGGGTTAGCTCCTACGAGCAGTACTTC	CASSLTGVSSYEQYF
TRBV12-3/TRBV12-4	many	TRBJ2-2	.	TGTGCCAGCAGGAACAGTGTTTCGAACACCGGGGAGCTGTTTTTT	CASRNSVSNTGELFF
TRBV5-4	many	TRBJ2-7	.	TGTGCCAGCAGCCAGGCCCCTATCTACGAGCAGTACTTC	CASSQAPIYEQYF